This TCR beta chain was captured in a study of T cells after yellow fever vaccination. Study background: Fractions low in cell number were prepared with SMART-Seq v4 Ultra Low Input.

TCRdb reprocessed the 5' RACE reads with MiXCR, giving one entry per CDR3 protein. The sample has about 120,000 distinct CDR3 sequences, about 15% seen once. There are 11 residues in the CDR3. V gave up 8 bases and J gave up 3 bases, with 4 bases separating them. Germline values: CDR1 MNHNY, CDR2 SVGAGI (reference sequence). The table lists this clonotype with a few counts. This sample comprised CD8+ T cells sorted from PBMCs, obtained 5 days after the yellow fever booster vaccination. This receptor was obtained from a man aged 18 to 29 who received the YFV17D yellow fever vaccine. The chain has TRBV6-6 and TRBJ2-2; D is undetermined. The chain's CDR3 is CASYDTGELFF. For the CDR3, the DNA is TGTGCCAGCTACGACACCGGGGAGCTGTTTTTT.